These 2 T cell receptor beta chains came from one sample sequenced in a study of CD8 T cells in ankylosing spondylitis. Broader study findings: Typical of ankylosing spondylitis blood, it appeared, was a TCR beta motif of under 10 highly homologous variants.

One entry per CDR3 protein results from TCRdb running MiXCR on the 5' RACE reads. This table has over 600,000 distinct CDR3 sequences, 15% to 20% appearing once. Their cognate antigens are unknown. The sample comprised blood, either unsorted or a sorted T cell fraction (not recorded which). The receptors come from a male donor with ankylosing spondylitis.

V is TRBV7-2 and J is TRBJ1-1, with 7 nucleotides matching TRBD1. J was trimmed by 10 bases and V by 1 base; bases with no gene match: 9. Germline CDR1 reads SGHTA; CDR2 reads FQGNSA. This CDR3 has 14 amino acids. DNA for the CDR3: TGTGCCAGCAGCTTAGGGCCCACAGGGGTTGTAGCTTTCTTT. Its translation is CASSLGPTGVVAFF.

The table lists this clonotype with many counts. The CDR3 region has the DNA TGCGCCAGCAGCTTGGCGACAGGGATGAATTCACCCCTCCACTTT. Protein: CASSLATGMNSPLHF. The chain employs TRBV5-1 and TRBJ1-6; TRBD1 matches 7 bases. After removal of 0 bases from V and 7 bases from J, the junction contained 4 bases not matched to a gene. Germline V gives CDR1 SGHRS, CDR2 YFSETQ. The length of the CDR3 is 15 residues.